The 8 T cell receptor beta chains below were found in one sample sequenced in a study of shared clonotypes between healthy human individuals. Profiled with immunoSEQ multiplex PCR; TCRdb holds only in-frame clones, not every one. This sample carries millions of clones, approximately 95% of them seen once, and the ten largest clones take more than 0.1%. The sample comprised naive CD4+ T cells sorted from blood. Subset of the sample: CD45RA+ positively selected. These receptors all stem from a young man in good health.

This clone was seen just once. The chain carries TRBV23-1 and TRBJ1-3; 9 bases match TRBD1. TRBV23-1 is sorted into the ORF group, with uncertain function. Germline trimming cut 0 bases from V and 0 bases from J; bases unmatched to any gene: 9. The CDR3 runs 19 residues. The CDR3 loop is CASSQSPLGTGPSGNTIYF. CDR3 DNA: TGCGCCAGCAGTCAATCGCCACTGGGGACAGGGCCCTCTGGAAACACCATATATTTT.

CDR3 bases: TGTGCCTGGAGTGTAGGCCAAGGAAGATCAGATACGCAGTATTTT. Its protein product is CAWSVGQGRSDTQYF. The chain recombines TRBV30 with TRBJ2-3; D is unresolved. The CDR3 has 15 residues. V lost 0 bases and J lost 4, with 14 bases in between. Germline V CDR1 and CDR2: GTSNPN, SVGIG (reference sequence).

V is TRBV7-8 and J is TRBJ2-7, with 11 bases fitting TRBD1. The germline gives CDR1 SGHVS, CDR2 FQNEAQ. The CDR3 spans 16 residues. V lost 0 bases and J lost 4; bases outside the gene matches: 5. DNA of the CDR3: TGTGCCAGCAGCTTAGCAGGGACAGGGGGAATGTACGAGCAGTACTTC. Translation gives CASSLAGTGGMYEQYF.

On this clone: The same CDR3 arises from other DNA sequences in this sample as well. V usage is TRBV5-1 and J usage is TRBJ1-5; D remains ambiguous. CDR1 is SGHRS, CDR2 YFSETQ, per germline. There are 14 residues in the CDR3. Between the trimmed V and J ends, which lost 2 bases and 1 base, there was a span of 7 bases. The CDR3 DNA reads TGCGCCAGCAGCTTAGGAGGAAGCAATCAGCCCCAGCATTTT. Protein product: CASSLGGSNQPQHF.

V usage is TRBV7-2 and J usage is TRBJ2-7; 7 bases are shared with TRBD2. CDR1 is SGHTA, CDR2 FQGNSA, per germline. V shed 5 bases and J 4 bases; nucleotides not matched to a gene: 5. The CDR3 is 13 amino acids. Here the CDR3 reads CASSQGRVYEQYF. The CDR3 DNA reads TGTGCCAGCAGCCAAGGGAGGGTTTACGAGCAGTACTTC.

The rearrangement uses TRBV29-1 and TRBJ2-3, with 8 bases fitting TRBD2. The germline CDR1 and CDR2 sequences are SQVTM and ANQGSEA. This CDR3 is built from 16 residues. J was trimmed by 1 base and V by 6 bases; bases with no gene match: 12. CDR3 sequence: CSVTGTRKRGTDTQYF. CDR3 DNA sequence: TGCAGCGTGACCGGGACTAGAAAGAGGGGCACAGATACGCAGTATTTT.

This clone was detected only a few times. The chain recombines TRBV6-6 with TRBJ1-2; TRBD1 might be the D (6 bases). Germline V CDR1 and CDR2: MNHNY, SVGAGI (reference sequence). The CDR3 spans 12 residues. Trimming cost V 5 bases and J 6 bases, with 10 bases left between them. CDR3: CASSAQGDGYTF. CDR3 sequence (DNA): TGTGCCAGCAGTGCACAGGGTGATGGCTACACCTTC.

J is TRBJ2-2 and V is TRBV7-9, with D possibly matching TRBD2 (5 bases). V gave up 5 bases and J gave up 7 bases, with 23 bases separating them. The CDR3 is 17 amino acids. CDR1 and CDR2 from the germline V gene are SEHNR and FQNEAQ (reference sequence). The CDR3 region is CASSPRMAAGGSGELFF. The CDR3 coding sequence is TGTGCCAGCAGCCCCCGAATGGCAGCTGGAGGTAGCGGGGAGCTGTTTTTT.